This TCR beta chain appears in the sequencing data of a study of CD8+ T cells in alopecia areata. Whole-study results and caveats: Scalp sample data also include resident alphabeta T cells from normal skin.

Sequencing templates came from extracted RNA that was reverse transcribed into cDNA. Clones were read by immunoSEQ multiplex PCR, and TCRdb kept only the in-frame ones, dropping some. The sample has fewer than 200,000 clones, 59% seen once. A remark on this clone: Its matching antigen is unknown.

CDR3 size: 14 residues. Trimming left V 7 bases short and J 0 bases short, with 10 bases between. The germline V gene encodes CDR1 MGHRA and CDR2 YSYEKL. The chain employs TRBV4-1 and TRBJ1-5; D is uncertain. The sample here was CD4+ T cells sorted from blood, taken at week 0. This TCR derives from a human donor with alopecia areata. DNA for the CDR3: TGCGCCAGCAACGAGCCGTATAGCAATCAGCCCCAGCATTTT. Its protein is CASNEPYSNQPQHF.